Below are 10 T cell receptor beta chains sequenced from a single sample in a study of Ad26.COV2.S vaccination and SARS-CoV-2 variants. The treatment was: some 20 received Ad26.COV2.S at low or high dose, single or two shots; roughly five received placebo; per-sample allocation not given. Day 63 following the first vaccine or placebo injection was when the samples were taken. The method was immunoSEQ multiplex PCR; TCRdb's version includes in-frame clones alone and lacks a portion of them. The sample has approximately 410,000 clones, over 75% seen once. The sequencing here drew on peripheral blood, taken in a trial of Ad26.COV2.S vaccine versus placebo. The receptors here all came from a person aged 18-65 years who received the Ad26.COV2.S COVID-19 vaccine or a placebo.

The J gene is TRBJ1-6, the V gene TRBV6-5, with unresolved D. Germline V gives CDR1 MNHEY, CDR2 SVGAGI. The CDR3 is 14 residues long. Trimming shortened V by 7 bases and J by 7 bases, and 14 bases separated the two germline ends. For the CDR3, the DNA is TGTGCCAGCACCACAACGGGTGTCAATTCACCCCTCCACTTT. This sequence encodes CASTTTGVNSPLHF.

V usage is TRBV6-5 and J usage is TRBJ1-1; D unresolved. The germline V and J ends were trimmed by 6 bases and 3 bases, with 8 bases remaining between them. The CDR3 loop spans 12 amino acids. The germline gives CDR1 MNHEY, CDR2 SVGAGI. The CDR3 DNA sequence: TGTGCCAGCAGCCCCTTGGACACTGAAGCTTTCTTT. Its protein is CASSPLDTEAFF.

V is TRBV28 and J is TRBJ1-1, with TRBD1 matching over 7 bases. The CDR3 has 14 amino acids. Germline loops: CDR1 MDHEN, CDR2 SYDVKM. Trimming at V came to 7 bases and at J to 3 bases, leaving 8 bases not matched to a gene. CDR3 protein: CASKTRGGYTEAFF. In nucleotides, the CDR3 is TGTGCCAGCAAAACCAGGGGGGGGTACACTGAAGCTTTCTTT.

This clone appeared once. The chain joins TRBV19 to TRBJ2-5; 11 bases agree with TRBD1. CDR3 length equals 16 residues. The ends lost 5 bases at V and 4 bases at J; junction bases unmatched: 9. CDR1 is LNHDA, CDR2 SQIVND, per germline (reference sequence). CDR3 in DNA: TGTGCCAGTAGTCACCCGGGACAGGGGGTGAGAGAGACCCAGTACTTC. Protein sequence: CASSHPGQGVRETQYF. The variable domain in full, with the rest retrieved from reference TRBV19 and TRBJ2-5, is DGGITQSPKYLFRKEGQNVTLSCEQNLNHDAMYWYRQDPGQGLRLIYYSQIVNDFQKGDIAEGYSVSREKKESFPLTVTSAQKNPTAFYLCASSHPGQGVRETQYFGPGTRLLVL.

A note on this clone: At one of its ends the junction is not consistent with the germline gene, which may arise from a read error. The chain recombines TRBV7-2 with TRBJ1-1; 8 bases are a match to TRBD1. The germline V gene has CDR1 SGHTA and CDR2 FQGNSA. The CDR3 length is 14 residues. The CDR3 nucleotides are TGTGCCAGCAGCACACAGGGGGGGAACTCTGAAGCTTTCTTT. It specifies CASSTQGGNSEAFF.

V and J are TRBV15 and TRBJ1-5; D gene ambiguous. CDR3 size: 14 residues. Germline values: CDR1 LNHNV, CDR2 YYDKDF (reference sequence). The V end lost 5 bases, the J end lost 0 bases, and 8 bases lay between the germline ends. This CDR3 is CATSPQISNQPQHF. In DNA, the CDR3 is TGTGCCACCAGCCCGCAGATTAGCAATCAGCCCCAGCATTTT.

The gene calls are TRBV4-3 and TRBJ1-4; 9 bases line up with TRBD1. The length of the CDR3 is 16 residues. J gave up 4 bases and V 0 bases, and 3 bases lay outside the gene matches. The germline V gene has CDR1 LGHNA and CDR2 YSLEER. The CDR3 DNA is TGCGCCAGCAGCCAAGACGGGACAGGGATTAATGAAAAACTGTTTTTT. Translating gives CASSQDGTGINEKLFF.

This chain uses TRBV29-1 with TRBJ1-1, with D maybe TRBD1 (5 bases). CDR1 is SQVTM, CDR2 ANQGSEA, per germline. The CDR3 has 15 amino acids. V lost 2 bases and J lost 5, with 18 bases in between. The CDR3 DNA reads TGCAGCGTTGAATTCGTGGGGGACCCGGGGACTGAAGCTTTCTTT. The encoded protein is CSVEFVGDPGTEAFF.

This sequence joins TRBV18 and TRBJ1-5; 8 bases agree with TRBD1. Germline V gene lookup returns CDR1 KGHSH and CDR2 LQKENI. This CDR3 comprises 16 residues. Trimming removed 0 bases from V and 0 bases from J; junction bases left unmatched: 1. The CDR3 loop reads CASSPPGQVSNQPQHF. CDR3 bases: TGTGCCAGCTCACCACCGGGACAGGTTAGCAATCAGCCCCAGCATTTT.

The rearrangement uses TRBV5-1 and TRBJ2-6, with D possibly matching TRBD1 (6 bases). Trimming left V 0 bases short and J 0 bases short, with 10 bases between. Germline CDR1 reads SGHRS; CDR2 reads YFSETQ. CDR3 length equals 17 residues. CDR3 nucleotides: TGCGCCAGCAGCTTGGTAGGGACAAGCTCTGGGGCCAACGTCCTGACTTTC. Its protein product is CASSLVGTSSGANVLTF.